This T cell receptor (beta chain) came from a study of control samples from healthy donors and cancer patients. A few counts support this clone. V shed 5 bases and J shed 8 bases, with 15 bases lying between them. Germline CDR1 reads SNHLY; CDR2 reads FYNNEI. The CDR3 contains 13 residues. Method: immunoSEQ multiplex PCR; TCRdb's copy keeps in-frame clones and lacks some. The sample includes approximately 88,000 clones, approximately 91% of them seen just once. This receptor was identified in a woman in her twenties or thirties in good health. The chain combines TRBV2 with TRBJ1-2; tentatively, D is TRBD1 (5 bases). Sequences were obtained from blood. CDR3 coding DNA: TGTGCCAGCAGTCCCGGGACGAGGTGGGGCTACACCTTC. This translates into CASSPGTRWGYTF.